The next 30 T cell receptor beta chains were all read from a single sample in a study of control samples from healthy donors and cancer patients. Sequencing used immunoSEQ multiplex PCR; TCRdb keeps in-frame clones, though not all of them. The table lists 100,000 to 150,000 clones, almost 95% of them singletons. Sequenced input: PBMCs. These receptors were taken from a man aged 80 or over with head and neck cancer.

The chain employs TRBV30 and TRBJ2-5; D unresolved. The V and J ends lost 1 base and 3 bases respectively, with 9 bases between them. CDR1 GTSNPN and CDR2 SVGIG come from the germline V gene (reference sequence). This CDR3 contains 13 residues. CDR3 bases: TGTGCCTGGAGTGAATGGGTTGAAGAGACCCAGTACTTC. This sequence encodes CAWSEWVEETQYF.

This rearrangement joins TRBV10-1 to TRBJ1-2; no reliable D call. Germline loops: CDR1 WNHNN, CDR2 SYGVQD (reference sequence). The CDR3 consists of 15 residues. The V gene lost 5 bases and the J gene lost 5 bases, with 18 bases spanning the gap. CDR3 amino acids: CASSPSGPPVYGYTF. CDR3 nucleotides: TGCGCCAGCAGTCCCTCAGGACCGCCGGTTTATGGCTACACCTTC.

The chain links TRBV27 to TRBJ2-1, with 11 nucleotides matching TRBD2. J gave up 0 bases and V 2 bases, and 6 bases lay outside the gene matches. CDR1 and CDR2 from the germline V gene are MNHEY and SMNVEV (reference sequence). This CDR3 region has 18 residues. The CDR3 DNA reads TGTGCCAGCAGTTTAGGTCTAGCGGGGGGTTTCTCCTACAATGAGCAGTTCTTC. It is translated as CASSLGLAGGFSYNEQFF.

V is TRBV11-3 and J is TRBJ2-3, with D possibly matching TRBD1 (5 bases). V was cut by 7 bases and J by 4 bases, with 18 bases left in between. Germline V gives CDR1 SGHNT, CDR2 YENEEA. This CDR3 has 15 amino acids. This CDR3 is CASTPDVLGADTQYF. The CDR3 DNA reads as TGTGCCAGCACCCCAGACGTCCTAGGGGCAGATACGCAGTATTTT.

The chain recombines TRBV5-4 with TRBJ2-3; 7 bases match TRBD2. The length of the CDR3 is 18 residues. V was pared by 2 bases and J by 5 bases, with 17 bases of the junction left unmatched. Germline values: CDR1 SGHNT, CDR2 YYREEE (reference sequence). The DNA of the CDR3 is TGTGCCAGCAGCTTTCCATCCATGGGCGGGAGTCGTGGAGATACGCAGTATTTT. Amino acids: CASSFPSMGGSRGDTQYF.

The gene calls are TRBV3-1 (or the pseudogene TRBV3-2) and TRBJ1-1; D is perhaps TRBD1 (5 bases). Trimming left V 8 bases short and J 0 bases short, with 13 bases between. The CDR3 runs to 14 residues. Germline lookup yields CDR1 LGHDT and CDR2 YNNKEL (reference sequence). CDR3: CASHARDLNTEAFF. CDR3 in DNA: TGTGCCAGCCACGCCCGGGACCTGAACACTGAAGCTTTCTTT.

The chain combines TRBV4-1 with TRBJ2-5; tentatively, D is TRBD1 or TRBD2 (5 bases each). The CDR3 is made up of 15 amino acids. The V end lost 2 bases, the J end lost 1 base, and 11 bases lay between the germline ends. CDR1 and CDR2 (germline): MGHRA, YSYEKL. The CDR3 here is CASSQQGPPQETQYF. CDR3 DNA sequence: TGCGCCAGCAGCCAACAGGGACCCCCCCAAGAGACCCAGTACTTC.

The J gene is TRBJ1-3, the V gene TRBV4-1; D remains unclear. V was trimmed by 4 bases and J by 2 bases, leaving 15 bases between them. The CDR3 extends over 16 amino acids. The germline CDR1 and CDR2 sequences are MGHRA and YSYEKL. The chain's CDR3 is CASSRAAWAAGNTIYF. For the CDR3, the DNA is TGCGCCAGCAGCCGAGCCGCCTGGGCTGCTGGAAACACCATATATTTT.

This sequence joins TRBV19 and TRBJ2-4; D not resolved. CDR1 is LNHDA, CDR2 SQIVND, per germline (reference sequence). CDR3 size: 13 residues. This CDR3 reads CAVGSGSGSIQYF. DNA of the CDR3: TGTGCGGTAGGCTCGGGCAGTGGCAGCATTCAGTACTTC.

The V and J genes are TRBV6-5 and TRBJ1-2; the D is unclear. Per the germline V gene, CDR1 is MNHEY and CDR2 is SVGAGI. CDR3 size: 13 residues. Trimming took off 7 bases at V and 0 bases at J, with 9 bases between the two ends. The CDR3 bases are TGTGCCAGCAAACCTACCACTAACTATGGCTACACCTTC. Translation gives CASKPTTNYGYTF.

This rearrangement joins TRBV7-8 to TRBJ2-7; D is unclear. From germline, CDR1 is SGHVS and CDR2 FQNEAQ. V gave up 5 bases and J gave up 5 bases, with 16 bases separating them. This CDR3 region has 14 residues. This chain's CDR3 is CASSPSWGLDEQYF. The CDR3 nucleotides read TGTGCCAGCAGCCCCTCGTGGGGTTTGGACGAGCAGTACTTC.

This chain connects TRBV5-1 to TRBJ2-5, with 7 bases fitting TRBD1. Unmatched junction bases numbered 4, after V lost 4 bases and J lost 1 base. Germline lookup yields CDR1 SGHRS and CDR2 YFSETQ. The CDR3 runs to 14 residues. The CDR3 DNA reads as TGCGCCAGCAGCAGGAGGACAGGCCAAGAGACCCAGTACTTC. This encodes CASSRRTGQETQYF.

In this sample, this clone turned up once. J is TRBJ2-1 and V is TRBV20-1, with D uncertain. CDR3 length: 11 amino acids. Trimming stripped 4 bases from V and 7 bases from J, with 8 bases between. The germline gives CDR1 DFQATT, CDR2 SNEGSKA (reference sequence). CDR3 loop: CSATETNEQFF. CDR3 nucleotides: TGCAGTGCTACGGAGACGAATGAGCAGTTCTTC.

The chain has TRBV7-7 and TRBJ2-5; 12 positions agree with TRBD1. J gave up 4 bases and V 3 bases, and 24 bases lay outside the gene matches. The germline V gene encodes CDR1 SSHAT and CDR2 FNYEAQ (reference sequence). The CDR3 covers 22 residues. CDR3 loop: CASSLLVISPGQGAPGPETQYF. The CDR3 nucleotides are TGTGCCAGCAGCTTGCTGGTTATATCCCCGGGACAGGGGGCGCCTGGGCCAGAGACCCAGTACTTC.

The V call is TRBV24-1, the J call TRBJ2-5, with 9 bases matching TRBD1. With V trimmed by 3 bases and J by 3 bases, 4 bases remained unmatched. Germline V lookup: CDR1 KGHDR, CDR2 SFDVKD. The CDR3 has 15 amino acids. The DNA of the CDR3 is TGTGCCACCAGTGATGGGGGACAGGGCAAAGAGACCCAGTACTTC. Translation gives CATSDGGQGKETQYF.

DNA for the CDR3: TGTGCCAGCAGACAGGGACACCCAAATGAAAAACTGTTTTTT. Amino acids: CASRQGHPNEKLFF. This chain uses TRBV6-5 with TRBJ1-4; perhaps TRBD1 as D (6 bases). This CDR3 is 14 amino acids long. CDR1 is MNHEY, CDR2 SVGAGI, per germline. V lost 6 bases to trimming and J lost 5 bases, with 13 bases between them.

This chain links TRBV6-6 with TRBJ2-7, with 7 bases lining up with TRBD1. Germline V gene sequence: CDR1 MNHNY, CDR2 SVGAGI (reference sequence). V shed 4 bases and J 0 bases; nucleotides not matched to a gene: 0. The CDR3 has 13 amino acids. The CDR3 reads CASSWDSSYEQYF. CDR3 DNA: TGTGCCAGCAGTTGGGACAGCTCCTACGAGCAGTACTTC.

The J gene is TRBJ1-4, the V gene TRBV12-3 or TRBV12-4; D unresolved. CDR3 length: 11 residues. V lost 6 bases, J lost 8 bases, and 7 bases lay in between. This CDR3 is CASSPREKLFF. The CDR3 nucleotides read TGTGCCAGCAGCCCCCGGGAAAAACTGTTTTTT.

V and J are TRBV9 and TRBJ2-2; D is unresolved. The CDR3 is made up of 14 amino acids. CDR1 and CDR2 (germline): SGDLS, YYNGEE. Trimming removed 0 bases at V and 8 bases at J, with 11 bases between. The CDR3 DNA sequence: TGTGCCAGCAGCGTAGCTTCCGCAGCGGGGGAGCTGTTTTTT. Translation gives CASSVASAAGELFF. Using reference TRBV9 and TRBJ2-2 for the parts outside the CDR3, the full variable domain is DSGVTQTPKHLITATGQRVTLRCSPRSGDLSVYWYQQSLDQGLQFLIQYYNGEERAKGNILERFSAQQFPDLHSELNLSSLELGDSALYFCASSVASAAGELFFGEGSRLTVL.

This sequence joins TRBV7-6 and TRBJ1-1; 7 bases are a match to TRBD1. Looked up from germline, CDR1 is SGHVS and CDR2 is FNYEAQ. The CDR3 loop spans 18 amino acids. Germline trimming cut 0 bases from V and 1 base from J; bases unmatched to any gene: 11. The CDR3 region has the DNA TGTGCCAGCAGCTTAGCGTGGGCAGGGGGTAGGACGAACACTGAAGCTTTCTTT. The encoded protein is CASSLAWAGGRTNTEAFF.

As DNA, the CDR3 is TGCGCCAGCAGCGGGGACCCCCTCTATGGCTACACCTTC. It specifies CASSGDPLYGYTF. The chain combines TRBV5-1 with TRBJ1-2; perhaps TRBD1 as D (5 bases). The CDR3 runs to 13 residues. Between the trimmed V and J ends, which lost 4 bases and 4 bases, there was a span of 11 bases. Per germline, CDR1 SGHRS and CDR2 YFSETQ.

The chain uses TRBV7-2 and TRBJ2-7, with 7 bases matching TRBD2. The CDR3 contains 16 residues. CDR1 and CDR2 (germline): SGHTA, FQGNSA. Losses at the gene ends were 4 bases for V and 5 bases for J; bases not matched to a gene: 14. CDR3 in amino acids: CASSSRGGSPENEQYF. The CDR3 coding sequence is TGTGCCAGCAGCTCGCGGGGCGGGAGCCCAGAAAACGAGCAGTACTTC.

The chain recombines TRBV2 with TRBJ1-1; no clear D. V dropped 5 bases and J dropped 1 base, with 8 bases sitting between them. This CDR3 has 13 residues. Germline CDR1 reads SNHLY; CDR2 reads FYNNEI. CDR3 in amino acids: CASSSRGNTEAFF. In DNA, the CDR3 is TGTGCCAGCAGTTCCCGGGGGAACACTGAAGCTTTCTTT.

This clone was picked up one time. The chain has TRBV6-2 or TRBV6-3 and TRBJ1-3; no definite D call. V was pared by 2 bases and J by 2 bases, with 10 bases between. CDR3 length equals 15 residues. Looked up from germline, CDR1 is MNHEY and CDR2 is SVGEGT. The DNA for the CDR3 is TGTGCCAGCAGTTACCGGGTCGGAACTGGAAACACCATATATTTT. Protein sequence: CASSYRVGTGNTIYF.

This chain uses TRBV6-5 with TRBJ1-2; D might be TRBD1 (5 bases). This CDR3 comprises 14 residues. Per germline, CDR1 MNHEY and CDR2 SVGAGI. The V and J ends lost 5 bases and 4 bases respectively, with 14 bases between them. CDR3 nucleotide sequence: TGTGCCAGCAGTACCGATCAGGGAGTCTATGGCTACACCTTC. Protein sequence: CASSTDQGVYGYTF.

The chain recombines TRBV11-2 with TRBJ1-4, with a possible D match to TRBD1 (5 bases). With 2 bases removed from V and 3 bases from J, the gap between germline ends came to 10 bases. The CDR3 sequence is 15 residues long. The germline V gene has CDR1 SGHAT and CDR2 FQNNGV. CDR3 coding DNA: TGTGCCAGCAGCTTACGAGGGGACCCTAATGAAAAACTGTTTTTT. This translates into CASSLRGDPNEKLFF.

CDR3 loop: CASNVGNTEAFF. The CDR3 region has the DNA TGTGCCAGCAATGTAGGGAACACTGAAGCTTTCTTT. The chain recombines TRBV6-5 with TRBJ1-1; D is unresolved. Germline assignment: CDR1 MNHEY and CDR2 SVGAGI. The CDR3 is made up of 12 amino acids. Trimming pared 7 bases from V and 1 base from J, leaving 7 bases between.

The V gene is TRBV7-9, the J gene TRBJ1-6, with D hard to call. This CDR3 contains 12 residues. Germline assignment: CDR1 SEHNR and CDR2 FQNEAQ (reference sequence). V gave up 6 bases and J gave up 7 bases, with 7 bases separating them. DNA of the CDR3: TGTGCCAGCAGGGAGAGGAATTCACCCCTCCACTTT. This encodes CASRERNSPLHF.

The gene calls are TRBV6-5 and TRBJ2-5; TRBD1 matches at 8 bases. Germline-derived CDR1 and CDR2 are MNHEY and SVGAGI. The junction had 3 bases not matched to a gene; V was cut back by 4 bases and J by 5 bases. This CDR3 is built from 13 residues. In nucleotides, the CDR3 is TGTGCCAGCAGTTCGCGACAGGGGGAGACCCAGTACTTC. Translated: CASSSRQGETQYF.

The gene calls are TRBV6-5 and TRBJ1-1, with 9 bases aligning to TRBD1. The V gene end was trimmed by 7 bases and the J gene end by 4 bases; junction bases not matched to a gene: 10. Germline lookup yields CDR1 MNHEY and CDR2 SVGAGI. CDR3 length: 15 residues. Here the CDR3 DNA reads TGTGCCAGCAAATCATCAGGACAGGGGATCACTGAAGCTTTCTTT. Protein: CASKSSGQGITEAFF.